A selection of T cell receptor beta chains follows, all from one sample in a study of spatial heterogeneity in lung cancer. Each CDR3 protein is one row after TCRdb ran MiXCR on the 5' RACE reads. Among 40,000 to 45,000 distinct CDR3 sequences listed, under 7.5% were seen once. The source was PBMCs, collected at surgery. Receptor source: a female donor with early-stage non-small cell lung cancer. CDR3s include the opening cysteine and the closing phenylalanine or tryptophan. Fields, in order: D gene, J gene, clone size, V gene, CDR3 DNA, CDR3 protein. The D gene is left open where the match is weak. Size values are once, few and many counts, or a class for expanded clones, and some rows have none.

>NA|TRBJ2-7|few|TRBV3-1
TGTGCCAGCAGCCTCCCGGAGGAGCAGTACTTC
CASSLPEEQYF
>TRBD1|TRBJ2-7|NA|TRBV18
TGTGCCAGCTCACCACGCCTTACCGGGACAGGGAACGAGCAGTACTTC
CASSPRLTGTGNEQYF
>NA|TRBJ2-5|NA|TRBV4-1
TGCGCCAGCAGCCAGTCCAGGAGTCATTTCCAAGAGACCCAGTACTTC
CASSQSRSHFQETQYF
>NA|TRBJ1-2|NA|TRBV7-2
TGTGCCAGCAGCTTGGACCCGAACTATGGCTACACCTTC
CASSLDPNYGYTF
>NA|TRBJ1-6|many|TRBV20-1
TGCAGTGCTAGAGGGACGCCCAAAGGTTCACCCCTCCACTTT
CSARGTPKGSPLHF
>NA|TRBJ1-1|many|TRBV12-3/TRBV12-4
TGTGCCAGCAGTTCCCCGACGGGTAGTGAAGCTTTCTTT
CASSSPTGSEAFF
>NA|TRBJ2-7|NA|TRBV7-2
TGTGCCAGCAGCTTAGGGGGATCGGGGGAGCAGTACTTC
CASSLGGSGEQYF
>TRBD1|TRBJ2-7|many|TRBV7-6
TGTGCCAGCAGCTCGAACAGGGGGCGCGGCGAGCAGTACTTC
CASSSNRGRGEQYF
>NA|TRBJ1-2|many|TRBV27
TGTGCCAGCAGTTTTGGACAGATGGATGGCTACACCTTC
CASSFGQMDGYTF
>TRBD2|TRBJ2-7|few|TRBV9
TGTGCCAGCAGCGTAGTAAACGGGGGGGCTGGCGAGCAGTACTTC
CASSVVNGGAGEQYF
>TRBD1|TRBJ1-1|few|TRBV24-1
TGTGCCATCAGACAGGGGGCGAACACTGAAGCTTTCTTT
CAIRQGANTEAFF
>NA|TRBJ1-6|NA|TRBV20-1
TGCAGTGCTCCCCGCGGATCGAATTCACCCCTCCACTTT
CSAPRGSNSPLHF
>NA|TRBJ1-6|many|TRBV18
TGTGCCAGCTCAAGGAACGGGGGTGGAGATTCACCCCTCCACTTT
CASSRNGGGDSPLHF
>NA|TRBJ1-5|few|TRBV20-1
TGCAGTGTGGGGGGAAGCAATCAGCCCCAGCATTTT
CSVGGSNQPQHF
>NA|TRBJ1-5|many|TRBV6-6
TGTGCCGCTGGGCGGGAGACGGCGAGCAATCAGCCCCAGCATTTT
CAAGRETASNQPQHF
>TRBD2|TRBJ2-1|many|TRBV6-5
TGTGCCAGCAGTCCCAGGCGGGGGGGCTACAATGAGCAGTTCTTC
CASSPRRGGYNEQFF
>TRBD1|TRBJ2-7|many|TRBV4-1
TGCGCCAGCAGCTGGGACAGAACCTACGAGCAGTACTTC
CASSWDRTYEQYF
>TRBD2|TRBJ2-3|many|TRBV12-3/TRBV12-4
TGTGCCAGCAGTTTGCGACTTAGCGGGGGCACAGATACGCAGTATTTT
CASSLRLSGGTDTQYF
>TRBD2|TRBJ2-3|NA|TRBV4-3
TGCGCCATCAGCCATGTGCTAGCGGGGACAGATACGCAGTATTTT
CAISHVLAGTDTQYF
>NA|TRBJ1-5|many|TRBV5-1
TGCGCCAGCAGCAAGACAGGCGGAGATCAGCCCCAGCATTTT
CASSKTGGDQPQHF
>TRBD2|TRBJ2-1|few|TRBV4-1
TGCGCCAGCAGCCAGACCGGGGGGGCACTCTCCTACAATGAGCAGTTCTTC
CASSQTGGALSYNEQFF
>TRBD1|TRBJ2-3|few|TRBV12-3/TRBV12-4
TGTGCCAGCAGTTGGGGGACAGGGGTTACCACAGATACGCAGTATTTT
CASSWGTGVTTDTQYF
>NA|TRBJ1-2|NA|TRBV28
TGTGCCAGCAGCCTGACAGCTAACTATGGCTACACCTTC
CASSLTANYGYTF
>NA|TRBJ2-3|many|TRBV4-3
TGCGCCAGCAGCCACACAGGGACAGATACGCAGTATTTT
CASSHTGTDTQYF
>NA|TRBJ1-2|NA|TRBV20-1
TGCAGTGCCTACCTTGGGGGTGGTCATGGCTACACCTTC
CSAYLGGGHGYTF
>NA|TRBJ2-1|few|TRBV4-1
TGCGCCAGCAGCCGAGGCAGGGCCGCCTTAAATGAGCAGTTCTTC
CASSRGRAALNEQFF
>NA|TRBJ1-2|many|TRBV2
TGTGCCAGCAGGGTCAGCCGGACAGCTAACTATGGCTACACCTTC
CASRVSRTANYGYTF
>NA|TRBJ1-4|few|TRBV28
TGTGCCAGCAGTTTAGCAGGGACCGCAACTAATGAAAAACTGTTTTTT
CASSLAGTATNEKLFF
>TRBD2|TRBJ2-7|NA|TRBV13
TGTGCCAGCAGCTTTGCCCTAGCGGGGATCTACGAGCAGTACTTC
CASSFALAGIYEQYF
>NA|TRBJ2-7|many|TRBV4-1
TGCGCCAGCAGCCAAGATCAAGGCTCAAGTCGCGAGCAGTACTTC
CASSQDQGSSREQYF
>NA|TRBJ2-5|many|TRBV7-2
TGTGCCAGCAGCCGGGCAATTGGTCAAGAGACCCAGTACTTC
CASSRAIGQETQYF
>NA|TRBJ2-1|many|TRBV2
TGTGCCAGCAGTGCGTACGGTGAGCAGTTCTTC
CASSAYGEQFF
>TRBD2|TRBJ2-5|NA|TRBV5-1
TGCGCCAGCAGCCCAGCGGGGGGGCCACTAGAGACCCAGTACTTC
CASSPAGGPLETQYF